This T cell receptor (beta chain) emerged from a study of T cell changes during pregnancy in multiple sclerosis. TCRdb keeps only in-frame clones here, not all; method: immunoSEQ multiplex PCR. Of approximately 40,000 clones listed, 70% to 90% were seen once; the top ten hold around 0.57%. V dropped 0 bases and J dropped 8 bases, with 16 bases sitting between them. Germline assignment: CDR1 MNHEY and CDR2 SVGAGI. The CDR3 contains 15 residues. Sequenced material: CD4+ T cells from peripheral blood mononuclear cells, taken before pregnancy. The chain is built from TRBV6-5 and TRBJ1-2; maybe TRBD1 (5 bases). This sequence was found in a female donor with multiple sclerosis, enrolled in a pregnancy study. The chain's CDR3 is CASSYSFGGPGGYTF. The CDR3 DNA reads TGTGCCAGCAGTTACTCCTTCGGGGGACCGGGGGGCTACACCTTC.